Here is one T cell receptor (beta chain) with its context. The antigen is not known. Amplification used 60 Vbeta primers and 13 Jbeta primers. Method: immunoSEQ multiplex PCR; TCRdb's copy keeps in-frame clones and lacks some. This table holds 130,000 to 150,000 clones, approximately 80% found once. The source of the sample is a study of cytomegalovirus exposure and HLA in healthy donors. CDR1 is SGDLS, CDR2 YYNGEE, per germline. The CDR3 extends over 15 amino acids. J was trimmed by 6 bases and V by 2 bases; bases with no gene match: 8. The study, taken as a whole, reports: The study recorded over 150 TCR beta chains that were cytomegalovirus-associated. TCR sequences were mostly rare, though some public TCRs occurred in many donors. Later findings reportedly placed an Asian-associated ancestry cluster below the approximately 700-donor mean for N-insertions. V- and J-gene trimming of TCR beta was linked (in a later analysis) to a missense DCLRE1C variant.

The gene calls are TRBV9 and TRBJ1-1, with 9 bases identical to TRBD1. Sequencing was carried out using PBMCs. The TCR was taken from a male donor in good health and CMV-seronegative. The CDR3 sequence: CASSVVGTGRAEAFF. The CDR3 bases are TGTGCCAGCAGCGTGGTGGGGACAGGGAGGGCTGAAGCTTTCTTT.